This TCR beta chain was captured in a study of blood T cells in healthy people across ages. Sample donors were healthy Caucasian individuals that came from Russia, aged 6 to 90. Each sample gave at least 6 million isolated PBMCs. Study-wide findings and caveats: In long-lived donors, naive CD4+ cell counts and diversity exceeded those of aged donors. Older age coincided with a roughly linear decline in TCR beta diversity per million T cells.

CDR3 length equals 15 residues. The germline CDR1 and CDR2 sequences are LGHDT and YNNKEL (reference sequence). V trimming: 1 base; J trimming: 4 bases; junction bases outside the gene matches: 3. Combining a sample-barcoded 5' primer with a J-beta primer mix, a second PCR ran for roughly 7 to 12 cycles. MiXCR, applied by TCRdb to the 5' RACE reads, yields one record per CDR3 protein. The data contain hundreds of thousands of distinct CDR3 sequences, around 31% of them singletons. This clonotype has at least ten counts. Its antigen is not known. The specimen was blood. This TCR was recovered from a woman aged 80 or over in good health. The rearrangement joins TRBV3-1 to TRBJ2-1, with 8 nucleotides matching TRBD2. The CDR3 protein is CASSQAGLGYNEQFF. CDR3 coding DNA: TGTGCCAGCAGCCAAGCGGGACTAGGTTACAATGAGCAGTTCTTC.